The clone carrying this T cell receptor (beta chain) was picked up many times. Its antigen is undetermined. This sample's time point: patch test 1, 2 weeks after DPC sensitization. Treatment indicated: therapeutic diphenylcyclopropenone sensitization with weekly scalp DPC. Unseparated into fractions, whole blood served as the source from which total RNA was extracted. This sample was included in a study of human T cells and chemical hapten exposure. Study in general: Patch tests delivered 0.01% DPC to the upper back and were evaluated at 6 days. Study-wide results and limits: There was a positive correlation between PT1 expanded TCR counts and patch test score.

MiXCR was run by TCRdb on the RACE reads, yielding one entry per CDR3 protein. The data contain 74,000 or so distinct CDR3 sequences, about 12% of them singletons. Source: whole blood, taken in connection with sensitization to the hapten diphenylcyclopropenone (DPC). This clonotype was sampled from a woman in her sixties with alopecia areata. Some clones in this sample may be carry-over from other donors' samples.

CDR3 nucleotides: TGTGCCAGCAGCTTGGGGGCCCCGGGACGGTCGAACACTGAAGCTTTCTTT. Amino acids: CASSLGAPGRSNTEAFF. The chain joins TRBV5-4 to TRBJ1-1, with D maybe TRBD1 (5 bases). Trimming cost V 0 bases and J 1 base, with 16 bases left between them. CDR1 is SGHNT, CDR2 YYREEE, per germline (reference sequence). The CDR3 runs 17 residues. The entire variable domain, with the rest obtained from reference TRBV5-4 and TRBJ1-1, is as follows: ETGVTQSPTHLIKTRGQQVTLRCSSQSGHNTVSWYQQALGQGPQFIFQYYREEENGRGNFPPRFSGLQFPNYSSELNVNALELDDSALYLCASSLGAPGRSNTEAFFGQGTRLTVV.